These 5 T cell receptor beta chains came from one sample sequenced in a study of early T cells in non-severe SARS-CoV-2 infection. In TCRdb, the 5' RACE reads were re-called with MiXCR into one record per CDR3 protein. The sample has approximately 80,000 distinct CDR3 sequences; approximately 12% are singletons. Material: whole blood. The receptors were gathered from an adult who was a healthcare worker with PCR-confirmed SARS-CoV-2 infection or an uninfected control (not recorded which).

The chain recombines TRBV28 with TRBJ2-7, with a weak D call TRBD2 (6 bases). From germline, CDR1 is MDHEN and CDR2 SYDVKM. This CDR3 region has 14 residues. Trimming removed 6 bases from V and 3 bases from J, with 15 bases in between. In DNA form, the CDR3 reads TGTGCCAGCAGGCTTCCGGGACTTCACTACGAGCAGTACTTC. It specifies CASRLPGLHYEQYF.

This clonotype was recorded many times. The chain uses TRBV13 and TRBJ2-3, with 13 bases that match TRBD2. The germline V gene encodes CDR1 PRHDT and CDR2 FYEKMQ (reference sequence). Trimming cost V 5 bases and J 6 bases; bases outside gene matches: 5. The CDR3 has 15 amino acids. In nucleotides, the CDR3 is TGTGCCAGCAGCGGGGGGACTAGCGGGACCGATACGCAGTATTTT. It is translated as CASSGGTSGTDTQYF.

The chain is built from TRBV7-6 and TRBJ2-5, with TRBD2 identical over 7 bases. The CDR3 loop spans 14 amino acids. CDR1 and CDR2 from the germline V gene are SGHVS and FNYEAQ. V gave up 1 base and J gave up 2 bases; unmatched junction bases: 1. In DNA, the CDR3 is TGTGCCAGCAGCTTAGGCGGGAGTCAAGAGACCCAGTACTTC. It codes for CASSLGGSQETQYF.

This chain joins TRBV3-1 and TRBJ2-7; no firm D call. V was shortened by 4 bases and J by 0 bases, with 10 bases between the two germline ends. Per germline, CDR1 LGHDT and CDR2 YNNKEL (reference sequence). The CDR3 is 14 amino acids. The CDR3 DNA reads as TGTGCCAGCAGCCCCCTGGGCCACTCCTACGAGCAGTACTTC. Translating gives CASSPLGHSYEQYF.

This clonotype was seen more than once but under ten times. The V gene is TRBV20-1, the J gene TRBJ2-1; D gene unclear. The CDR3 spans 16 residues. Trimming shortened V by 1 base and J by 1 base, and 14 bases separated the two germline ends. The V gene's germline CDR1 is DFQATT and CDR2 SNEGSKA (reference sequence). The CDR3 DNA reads TGCAGTGCTAGAGCCCTGCGCGGCGGTTCCTACAATGAGCAGTTCTTC. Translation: CSARALRGGSYNEQFF.